This T cell receptor beta chain was identified during a study of synovial regulatory T cells in juvenile arthritis. Clones were read by immunoSEQ multiplex PCR, and TCRdb kept only the in-frame ones, dropping some. The sample table sets out 7,500 to 10,000 clones. The sequencing input was Treg cells from blood. The subset is: remaining (HLA-DR-negative) circulating blood Treg cells. The sequence was obtained from a donor under 30 with juvenile idiopathic arthritis.

The CDR3: CASSQADLGFSYNEQFF. The rearrangement joins TRBV4-1 to TRBJ2-1. Germline V gene data show CDR1 as MGHRA and CDR2 as YSYEKL. The CDR3 length is 17 residues. The coding DNA is unavailable.